This TCR beta chain was retrieved from a study of cytomegalovirus exposure and HLA in healthy donors. Concerning this clone: The antigen remains undetermined.

PCR employed 60 Vbeta and 13 Jbeta primers. Profiled with immunoSEQ multiplex PCR; TCRdb holds only in-frame clones, not every one. The data show 150,000 to 180,000 clones, 74% seen once. Notes on the study in general: In vitro experiments confirmed that three CMV-associated chains were specific for CMV antigens. Most CMV-associated TCR beta chains were later found to appear HLA-restricted. It was likely that a cluster of highly shared sequence variants was a sequencing artifact.

The sequence came from a man aged 25-40 years in good health and CMV-seronegative. The material sequenced was PBMCs.

The CDR3 here is CASSYDRVDTIYF. The CDR3 DNA is TGTGCCAGCAGTTACGACAGGGTAGACACCATATATTTT. This chain joins TRBV6-6 and TRBJ1-3, with TRBD1 matching over 7 bases. This CDR3 comprises 13 residues. V shed 2 bases and J 8 bases; nucleotides not matched to a gene: 3. The germline V gene encodes CDR1 MNHNY and CDR2 SVGAGI (reference sequence).